Included here is one T cell receptor beta chain sequence, with context. Its antigen is currently unknown. CDR1 is SGHTS and CDR2 is YDEGEE in the germline V gene. The CDR3 is 15 amino acids. Trimming pared 0 bases from V and 7 bases from J, leaving 16 bases between. The record originates from a study of blood T cells in healthy people across ages. Overall study results and limits: Per million T cells, TCR beta diversity dropped about linearly as age rose.

Through a sample-barcoded 5' primer and a J-beta primer mix, a second PCR was run for roughly 6 to 11 cycles. TCRdb redid the calling of the 5' RACE reads with MiXCR, one entry per CDR3 protein. The data contain about 750,000 distinct CDR3 sequences, 40% to 65% of them singletons. The chain carries TRBV5-8 and TRBJ1-2, with unresolved D. The sequencing input was blood. The sequence was obtained from a man aged 80 or over in good health. CDR3 nucleotides: TGTGCCAGCAGCTTGGCCGGGCTGGACCTTGGTGGCTACACCTTC. It encodes CASSLAGLDLGGYTF.